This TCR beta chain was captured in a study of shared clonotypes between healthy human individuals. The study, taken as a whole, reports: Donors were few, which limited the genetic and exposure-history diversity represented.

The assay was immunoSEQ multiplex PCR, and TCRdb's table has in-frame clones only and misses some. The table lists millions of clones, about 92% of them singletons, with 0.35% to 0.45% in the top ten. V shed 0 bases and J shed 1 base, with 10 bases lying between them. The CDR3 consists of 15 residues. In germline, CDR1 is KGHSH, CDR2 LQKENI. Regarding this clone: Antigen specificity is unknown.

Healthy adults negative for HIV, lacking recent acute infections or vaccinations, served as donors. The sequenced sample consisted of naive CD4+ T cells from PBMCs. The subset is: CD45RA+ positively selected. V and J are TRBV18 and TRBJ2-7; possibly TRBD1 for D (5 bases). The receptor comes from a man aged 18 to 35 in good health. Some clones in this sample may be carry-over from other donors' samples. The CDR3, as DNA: TGTGCCAGCTCACCACCACCAGGGTTTTCCTACGAGCAGTACTTC. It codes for CASSPPPGFSYEQYF.